This record looks at one T cell receptor beta chain sequence and its context. What it binds is not known. These data belong to a study of cytomegalovirus exposure and HLA in healthy donors. The study, taken as a whole, reports: Confirmation was obtained in vitro that a few CMV-associated chains are specific for CMV antigens.

It was with 60 Vbeta and 13 Jbeta primers that the PCR ran. The method was immunoSEQ multiplex PCR; TCRdb's version includes in-frame clones alone and lacks a portion of them. The data show 140,000 or so clones, roughly 79% seen once. The CDR3 extends over 13 amino acids. V shed 4 bases and J shed 4 bases, with 8 bases lying between them. Germline V gives CDR1 MRHNA, CDR2 SNTAGT. The V call is TRBV6-4, the J call TRBJ1-5; D not resolved. Sequencing was done on a sample of PBMCs. The receptor's source is a woman aged 55-70 years in good health and CMV-seropositive. This CDR3 reads CASSVNENQPQHF. As DNA, the CDR3 is TGTGCCAGCAGTGTCAACGAGAATCAGCCCCAGCATTTT.